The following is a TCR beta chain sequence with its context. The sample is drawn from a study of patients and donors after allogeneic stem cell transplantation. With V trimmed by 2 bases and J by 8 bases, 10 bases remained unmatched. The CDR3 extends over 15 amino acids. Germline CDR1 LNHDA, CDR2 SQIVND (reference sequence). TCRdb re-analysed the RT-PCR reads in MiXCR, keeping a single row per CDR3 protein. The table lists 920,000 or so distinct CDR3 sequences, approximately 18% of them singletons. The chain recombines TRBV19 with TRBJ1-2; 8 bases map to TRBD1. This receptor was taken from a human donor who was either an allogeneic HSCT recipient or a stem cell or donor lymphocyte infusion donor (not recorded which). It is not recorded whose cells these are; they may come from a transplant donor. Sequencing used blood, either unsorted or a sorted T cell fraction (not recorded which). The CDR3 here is CASSIKAQGAGGYTF. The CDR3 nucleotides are TGTGCCAGTAGTATAAAGGCTCAGGGGGCAGGAGGCTACACCTTC.